Listed here is a single T cell receptor beta chain. The antigen is unknown. Amplification used 60 Vbeta primers and 13 Jbeta primers. As processed by the authors: There were 80 million or so unique TCR beta chains by a later count, and some 12 million of them were shared. Libraries were prepared by immunoSEQ multiplex PCR; TCRdb keeps only in-frame clonotypes and omits some of them. The V and J calls and clone size were taken over from that table, and D and trimming were inferred from the DNA. The table records some 190,000 clones, around 80% of them present only once. The CDR3 contains 15 residues. CDR1 is SGHVS and CDR2 is FQNEAQ in the germline V gene. V lost 5 bases, J lost 1 base, and 13 bases lay in between. This specimen comes from a study of cytomegalovirus exposure and HLA in healthy donors. General study points: In a later analysis, a missense DCLRE1C variant was linked to TCR beta V- and J-gene trimming. Many donors carried some public TCRs, although rarity characterized most TCR sequences.

This TCR came from a girl under 18 in good health and CMV-seropositive. The chain carries TRBV7-8 and TRBJ2-3; D may be TRBD1 (6 bases). Sequencing input: PBMCs. In DNA form, the CDR3 reads TGTGCCAGCAGCAGACAGGTTTTGGGCACAGATACGCAGTATTTT. Amino acids: CASSRQVLGTDTQYF.